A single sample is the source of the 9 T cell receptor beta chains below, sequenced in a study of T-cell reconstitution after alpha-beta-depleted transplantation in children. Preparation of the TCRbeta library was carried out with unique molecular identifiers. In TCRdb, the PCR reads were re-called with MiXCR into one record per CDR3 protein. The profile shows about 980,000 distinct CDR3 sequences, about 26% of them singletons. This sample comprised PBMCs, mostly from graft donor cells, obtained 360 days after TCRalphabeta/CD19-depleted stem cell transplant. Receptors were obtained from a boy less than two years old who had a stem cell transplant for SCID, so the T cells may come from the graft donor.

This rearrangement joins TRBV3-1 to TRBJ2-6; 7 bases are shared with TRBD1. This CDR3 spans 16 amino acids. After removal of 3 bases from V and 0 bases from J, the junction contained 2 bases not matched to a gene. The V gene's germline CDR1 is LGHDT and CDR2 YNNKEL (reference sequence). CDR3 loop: CASSHRGNSGANVLTF. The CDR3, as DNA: TGTGCCAGCAGCCACAGGGGGAACTCTGGGGCCAACGTCCTGACTTTC.

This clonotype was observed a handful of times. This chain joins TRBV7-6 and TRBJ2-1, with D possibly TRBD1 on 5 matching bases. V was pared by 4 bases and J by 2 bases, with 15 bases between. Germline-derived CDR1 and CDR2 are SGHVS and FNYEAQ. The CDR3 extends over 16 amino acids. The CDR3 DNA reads TGTGCCAGCAGCTCCCAGGGTTTTAGGGCCTACAATGAGCAGTTCTTC. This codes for CASSSQGFRAYNEQFF.

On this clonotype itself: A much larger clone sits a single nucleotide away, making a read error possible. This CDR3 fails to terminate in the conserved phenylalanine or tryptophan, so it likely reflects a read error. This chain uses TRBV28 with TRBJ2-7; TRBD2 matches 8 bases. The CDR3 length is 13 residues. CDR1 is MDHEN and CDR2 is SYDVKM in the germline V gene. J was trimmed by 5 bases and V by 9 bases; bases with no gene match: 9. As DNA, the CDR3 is TGTGCCAGTACTAGCGGTACGGACCACGAGCAGTACATC. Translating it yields CASTSGTDHEQYI.

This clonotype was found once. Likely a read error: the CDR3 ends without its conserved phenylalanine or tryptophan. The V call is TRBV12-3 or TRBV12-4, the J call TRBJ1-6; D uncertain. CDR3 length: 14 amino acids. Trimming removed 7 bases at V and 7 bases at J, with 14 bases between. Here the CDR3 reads CASTETGINSPLHY. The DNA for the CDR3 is TGTGCCAGCACCGAGACGGGGATCAATTCACCCCTCCACTAT.

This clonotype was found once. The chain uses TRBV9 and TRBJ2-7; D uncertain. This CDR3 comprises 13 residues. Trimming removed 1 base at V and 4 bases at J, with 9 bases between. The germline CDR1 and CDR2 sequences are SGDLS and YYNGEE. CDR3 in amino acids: CASSVQPGYEQYF. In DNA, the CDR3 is TGTGCCAGCAGCGTACAACCCGGATACGAGCAGTACTTC.

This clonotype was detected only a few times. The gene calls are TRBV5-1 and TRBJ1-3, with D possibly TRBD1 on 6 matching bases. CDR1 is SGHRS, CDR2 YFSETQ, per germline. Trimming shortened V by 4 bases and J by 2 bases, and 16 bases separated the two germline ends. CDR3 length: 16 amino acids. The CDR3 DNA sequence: TGCGCCAGCAGCCGGGACATGGACTCTACTGGAAACACCATATATTTT. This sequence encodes CASSRDMDSTGNTIYF. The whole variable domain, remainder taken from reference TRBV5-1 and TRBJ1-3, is KAGVTQTPRYLIKTRGQQVTLSCSPISGHRSVSWYQQTPGQGLQFLFEYFSETQRNKGNFPGRFSGRQFSNSRSEMNVSTLELGDSALYLCASSRDMDSTGNTIYFGEGSWLTVV.

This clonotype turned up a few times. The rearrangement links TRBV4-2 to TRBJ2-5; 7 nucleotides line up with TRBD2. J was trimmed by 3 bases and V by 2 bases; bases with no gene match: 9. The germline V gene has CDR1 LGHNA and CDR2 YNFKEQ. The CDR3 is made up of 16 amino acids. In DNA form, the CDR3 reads TGTGCCAGCAGCCAACTCCTCCGGGAGGCGGAAGAGACCCAGTACTTC. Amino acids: CASSQLLREAEETQYF.

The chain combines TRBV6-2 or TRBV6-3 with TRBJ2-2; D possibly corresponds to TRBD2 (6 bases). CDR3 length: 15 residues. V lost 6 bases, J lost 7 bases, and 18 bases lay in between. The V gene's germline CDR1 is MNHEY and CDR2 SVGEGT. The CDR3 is CASRDAGLLHGELFF. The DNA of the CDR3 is TGTGCCAGCAGGGATGCGGGACTGCTACACGGGGAGCTGTTTTTT.

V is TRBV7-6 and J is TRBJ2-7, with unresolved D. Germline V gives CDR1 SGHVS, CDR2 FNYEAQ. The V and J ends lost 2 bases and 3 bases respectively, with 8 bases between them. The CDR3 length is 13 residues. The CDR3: CASSLRVDYEQYF. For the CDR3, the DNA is TGTGCCAGCAGCTTACGGGTCGACTACGAGCAGTACTTC.